This is a list of T cell receptor beta chains from one sample in a study of blood T cell repertoires in COVID-19. Assay used: immunoSEQ multiplex PCR; TCRdb lists only in-frame clones, some missing. The sample lists 350,000 to 450,000 clones, around 90% occurring once. Source material: peripheral blood. These receptors were taken from a man aged 35-49 years with acute or convalescent COVID-19. Each CDR3 is given with its conserved first and last residue. The D gene is left open where the match is weak. Expanded clones get a size class; other rows say once, few or many, or leave the size out.

d_gene	abundance	v_gene	j_gene	CDR3aa	CDR3nt
TRBD1	few	TRBV7-9	TRBJ1-3	CASSSGQGSSGNTIYF	TGTGCCAGCAGCTCGGGACAGGGATCTTCTGGAAACACCATATATTTT
.	.	TRBV5-1	TRBJ2-7	CASSLDQVSYEQYF	TGCGCCAGCAGCTTGGATCAGGTCTCCTACGAGCAGTACTTC
.	.	TRBV5-1	TRBJ2-5	CASSLESGEETQYF	TGCGCCAGCAGCTTGGAGTCAGGTGAAGAGACCCAGTACTTC
TRBD1	.	TRBV2	TRBJ1-2	CASSRGTGPYGYTF	TGTGCCAGCAGTCGGGGGACAGGGCCCTATGGCTACACCTTC
.	.	TRBV4-1	TRBJ1-2	CASSQDRGQRTGYTF	TGCGCCAGCAGCCAAGATAGGGGTCAAAGAACTGGCTACACCTTC
TRBD1	.	TRBV4-2	TRBJ2-7	CASSHGLGQGTYEQYF	TGTGCCAGCAGCCACGGTTTGGGACAGGGGACCTACGAGCAGTACTTC
.	.	TRBV19	TRBJ1-2	CASSNPRTEDGYTF	TGTGCCAGTAGTAACCCTCGGACAGAGGATGGCTACACCTTC
.	.	TRBV9	TRBJ1-4	CASSVAGATNEKLFF	TGTGCCAGCAGCGTAGCTGGGGCTACAAATGAAAAACTGTTTTTT
.	.	TRBV5-1	TRBJ1-1	CASSLNPGETNTEAFF	TGCGCCAGCAGCTTGAATCCAGGGGAAACGAACACTGAAGCTTTCTTT
.	.	TRBV7-2	TRBJ1-3	CASSSWGPGNTIYF	TGTGCCAGCAGCTCCTGGGGGCCCGGAAACACCATATATTTT
.	.	TRBV24-1	TRBJ2-1	CATSDLQGYNEQFF	TGTGCCACCAGTGATTTGCAGGGCTACAATGAGCAGTTCTTC
TRBD1	.	TRBV19	TRBJ2-2	CASRPGQGSVTGELFF	TGTGCCAGTAGACCGGGACAGGGTAGTGTTACCGGGGAGCTGTTTTTT
TRBD2	.	TRBV11-3	TRBJ2-1	CASSQLAGGFNEQFF	TGTGCCAGCAGCCAACTAGCGGGAGGATTCAATGAGCAGTTCTTC
.	.	TRBV28	TRBJ2-7	CASGETGDNYEQYF	TGTGCCAGCGGAGAGACAGGCGATAACTACGAGCAGTACTTC
.	.	TRBV15	TRBJ2-1	CATSLTRTGEPYNEQFF	TGTGCCACCAGCCTCACGCGGACCGGGGAACCTTACAATGAGCAGTTCTTC